The 10 T cell receptor beta chains below come from one sample, sequenced in a study of response to subunit inactivated influenza vaccine. MiXCR, run by TCRdb on the RT-PCR reads, gives a single entry per CDR3 protein. The repertoire holds about 780,000 distinct CDR3 sequences, around a sixth seen once, with approximately 11% in the top ten. The source was PBMCs from blood, collected about 5 days after vaccination. The source of these receptors is a man aged 45 to 65 who received an inactivated influenza vaccine.

The table lists this clonotype with many counts. The genes are TRBV12-3 or TRBV12-4 and TRBJ2-1; 9 bases map to TRBD1. Trimming cost V 5 bases and J 5 bases; bases outside gene matches: 4. This CDR3 is built from 14 residues. CDR3 in DNA: TGTGCCAGCAGTCATCGGGACAGGGACAATGAGCAGTTCTTC. Translation gives CASSHRDRDNEQFF.

This chain uses TRBV10-3 with TRBJ1-2; D not resolved. V lost 7 bases and J lost 8, with 20 bases in between. The CDR3 is 14 residues long. The V gene's germline CDR1 is ENHRY and CDR2 SYGVKD. The CDR3 sequence is CAITPRVDVGGYTF. DNA for the CDR3: TGTGCCATCACCCCTCGGGTGGATGTAGGCGGCTACACCTTC.

This chain links TRBV20-1 with TRBJ1-4; D is unresolved. CDR1 is DFQATT and CDR2 is SNEGSKA in the germline V gene (reference sequence). The length of the CDR3 is 16 residues. Trimming removed 0 bases at V and 7 bases at J, with 18 bases between. As DNA, the CDR3 is TGCAGTGCTAGAGATGAATGGGAAGGGCTGCCTGAAAAACTGTTTTTT. Translation gives CSARDEWEGLPEKLFF.

In this sample, this clonotype turned up a few times. J is TRBJ1-2 and V is TRBV6-1; D might be TRBD1 (5 bases). The CDR3 runs 16 residues. From germline, CDR1 is MNHNS and CDR2 SASEGT. Trimming shortened V by 0 bases and J by 7 bases, and 18 bases separated the two germline ends. CDR3 DNA: TGTGCCAGCAGTGAAGCGCTAGGGGCCCGCGCTCGTGGCTACACCTTC. Its protein is CASSEALGARARGYTF.

The chain is built from TRBV6-1 and TRBJ2-1; 9 bases align to TRBD1. The CDR3 has 16 amino acids. With V trimmed by 6 bases and J by 2 bases, 8 bases remained unmatched. Germline V gives CDR1 MNHNS, CDR2 SASEGT. The CDR3 loop is CASRPRGQGPYNEQFF. CDR3 sequence (DNA): TGTGCCAGCAGGCCCCGGGGACAGGGACCCTACAATGAGCAGTTCTTC.

This clonotype was found a few times. CDR3 sequence (DNA): TGTGCCAGCAGCCAAGGAGGAATCTCCTACGAGCAGTACTTC. Translation gives CASSQGGISYEQYF. The chain uses TRBV3-1 and TRBJ2-7, with D uncertain. Germline CDR1 reads LGHDT; CDR2 reads YNNKEL (reference sequence). V was cut by 1 base and J by 0 bases, with 7 bases left in between. This CDR3 comprises 14 residues.

The chain employs TRBV21-1 and TRBJ2-5. TRBV21-1 is a recognized pseudogene. This CDR3 comprises 13 residues. CDR3 nucleotides: TGTGCCAGCACCCAAAGGCGCGAAGAGACCCAGTACTTC. It specifies CASTQRREETQYF.

The genes are TRBV7-9 and TRBJ2-7; D may be TRBD2 (5 bases). Germline CDR1 SEHNR, CDR2 FQNEAQ (reference sequence). The CDR3 length is 15 residues. The V end lost 1 base, the J end lost 3 bases, and 13 bases lay between the germline ends. CDR3 residues: CASSLGGSVGYEQYF. CDR3 in DNA: TGTGCCAGCAGCTTAGGGGGTAGCGTAGGCTACGAGCAGTACTTC. Looking up the rest from reference TRBV7-9 and TRBJ2-7 gives the full variable domain: DTGVSQNPRHKITKRGQNVTFRCDPISEHNRLYWYRQTLGQGPEFLTYFQNEAQLEKSRLLSDRFSAERPKGSFSTLEIQRTEQGDSAMYLCASSLGGSVGYEQYFGPGTRLTVT.

This clonotype has just a few counts. The chain has TRBV12-3 or TRBV12-4 and TRBJ2-1; TRBD2 agrees at 10 bases. This CDR3 is 16 amino acids long. V was clipped by 5 bases and J by 0 bases; unmatched bases: 4. CDR3 DNA sequence: TGTGCCAGCAGTGCCCTAGCGGGAGCCTCCTACAATGAGCAGTTCTTC. This sequence encodes CASSALAGASYNEQFF.

A few counts support this clonotype. The CDR3 region has the DNA TGTGCCAGCAGTTTGACAGGGGGGACCGAGCAGTACTTC. This translates into CASSLTGGTEQYF. J is TRBJ2-7 and V is TRBV6-5, with 9 bases fitting TRBD1. Looked up from germline, CDR1 is MNHEY and CDR2 is SVGAGI. Trimming took 4 bases from V and 6 from J; bases not matched to a gene: 4. The CDR3 has 13 amino acids.